Presented here are 30 T cell receptor beta chains from one specimen sequenced in a study of T cell repertoires in cytomegalovirus infection. TCRdb passed the reads through MiXCR, listing each CDR3 protein once. The sample has roughly 230,000 distinct CDR3 sequences; over 15% are singletons. Sequenced input: CD8+ T cells from PBMCs. The receptors derive from a human donor in good health (CMV status not recorded). Some clones in this sample may be carry-over from other donors' samples.

This clonotype was detected only once. A much more abundant neighbour one base away suggests this may be a read error. V is TRBV5-5 and J is TRBJ2-7; D not resolved. This CDR3 has 12 amino acids. Germline CDR1 is SGHKS and CDR2 is YYEKEE (reference sequence). CDR3 in amino acids: CAGSLPLYEQYF. CDR3 in DNA: TGTGCCGGCAGCTTGCCACTCTACGAGCAGTACTTC. The entire variable domain, with the rest obtained from reference TRBV5-5 and TRBJ2-7, is as follows: DAGVTQSPTHLIKTRGQQVTLRCSPISGHKSVSWYQQVLGQGPQFIFQYYEKEERGRGNFPDRFSARQFPNYSSELNVNALLLGDSALYLCAGSLPLYEQYFGPGTRLTVT.

Ten or more counts support this clonotype. The chain uses TRBV7-2 and TRBJ1-1; D remains unclear. The germline CDR1 and CDR2 sequences are SGHTA and FQGNSA. This CDR3 has 14 residues. V lost 3 bases and J 0 bases, leaving 8 bases between the germline ends. The CDR3 DNA is TGTGCCAGCAGCTTCCTTGGCCTGAACACTGAAGCTTTCTTT. Translated, it gives CASSFLGLNTEAFF.

The CDR3: CASSDRVGTTEAFF. In DNA form, the CDR3 reads TGTGCCAGCAGTGACAGAGTTGGAACCACTGAAGCTTTCTTT. V usage is TRBV7-9 and J usage is TRBJ1-1, with a tentative D call TRBD1 (5 bases). Germline V lookup: CDR1 SEHNR, CDR2 FQNEAQ (reference sequence). The V gene lost 6 bases and the J gene lost 4 bases, with 15 bases spanning the gap. The CDR3 is made up of 14 amino acids.

There are a few counts of this clonotype. The rearrangement uses TRBV29-1 and TRBJ2-7; D is undetermined. The CDR3 totals 15 residues. Germline-derived CDR1 and CDR2 are SQVTM and ANQGSEA. Trimming cost V 0 bases and J 1 base, with 13 bases left between them. CDR3 DNA: TGCAGCGTTGAAGATCCGGGCGGTAAATCCTACGAGCAGTACTTC. It specifies CSVEDPGGKSYEQYF.

This clonotype was picked up one time. CDR3 nucleotide sequence: TGTGCCAGCAGCGTTGGGACAGGCGAAGCTTTCTTT. Translation gives CASSVGTGEAFF. V usage is TRBV5-6 and J usage is TRBJ1-1; 8 nucleotides align to TRBD1. This CDR3 is built from 12 residues. V lost 4 bases and J lost 8; bases outside the gene matches: 4. Germline CDR1 SGHDT, CDR2 YYEEEE.

This clonotype was observed many times. The chain carries TRBV7-9 and TRBJ2-7, with 8 nucleotides matching TRBD1. CDR3 size: 14 residues. Unmatched junction bases numbered 3, after V lost 3 bases and J lost 2 bases. Germline values: CDR1 SEHNR, CDR2 FQNEAQ (reference sequence). CDR3 DNA: TGTGCCAGCAGCTTGGGACAGGCTACCTACGAGCAGTACTTC. It translates to CASSLGQATYEQYF.

This clonotype was seen many times. This rearrangement joins TRBV25-1 to TRBJ2-3, with D uncertain. V gave up 2 bases and J gave up 0 bases, with 12 bases separating them. Germline CDR1 and CDR2: MGHDK and SYGVNS. The length of the CDR3 is 16 residues. CDR3: CASSEPPDTSTDTQYF. The CDR3 nucleotides are TGTGCCAGCAGTGAACCCCCAGATACTAGCACAGATACGCAGTATTTT.

This clonotype was seen a few times. CDR3 sequence reads: CASSYGWDTGELFF. In DNA form, the CDR3 reads TGTGCCAGCAGTTACGGATGGGACACCGGGGAGCTGTTTTTT. The chain carries TRBV6-5 and TRBJ2-2, with unresolved D. V lost 2 bases and J lost 3, with 7 bases in between. The germline V gene has CDR1 MNHEY and CDR2 SVGAGI. The CDR3 is made up of 14 amino acids.

The CDR3 DNA sequence: TGTGCCAGCACCCGCCCCGGCGGGGACCTTCACAATGAGCAGTTCTTC. This translates into CASTRPGGDLHNEQFF. The gene calls are TRBV7-2 and TRBJ2-1; a possible D gene is TRBD2 (6 bases). The germline V and J ends were trimmed by 7 bases and 5 bases, with 21 bases remaining between them. The CDR3 is 16 amino acids. Germline V gene lookup returns CDR1 SGHTA and CDR2 FQGNSA.

This chain uses TRBV2 with TRBJ1-1; D uncertain. Germline loops: CDR1 SNHLY, CDR2 FYNNEI. The CDR3 is made up of 15 amino acids. Trimming shortened V by 2 bases and J by 0 bases, and 10 bases separated the two germline ends. In nucleotides, the CDR3 is TGTGCCAGCAGTGAATGGACGGCCATGAACACTGAAGCTTTCTTT. Translating it yields CASSEWTAMNTEAFF.

This clonotype has a handful of counts. Here the CDR3 reads CASSLGGGTREQFF. The CDR3 bases are TGTGCCAGCAGTTTAGGGGGCGGGACACGAGAGCAGTTCTTC. The chain recombines TRBV28 with TRBJ2-1; D is perhaps TRBD1 or TRBD2 (6 bases each). Germline V gene lookup returns CDR1 MDHEN and CDR2 SYDVKM. The CDR3 is made up of 14 amino acids. V shed 2 bases and J shed 10 bases, with 15 bases lying between them. The whole variable domain, remainder taken from reference TRBV28 and TRBJ2-1, is DVKVTQSSRYLVKRTGEKVFLECVQDMDHENMFWYRQDPGLGLRLIYFSYDVKMKEKGDIPEGYSVSREKKERFSLILESASTNQTSMYLCASSLGGGTREQFFGPGTRLTVL.

The chain links TRBV6-5 to TRBJ1-6, with a possible D match to TRBD1 (6 bases). Germline V gives CDR1 MNHEY, CDR2 SVGAGI. This CDR3 spans 14 amino acids. The ends were cut back, 7 bases at V and 4 bases at J, with 11 bases in the middle. The CDR3 DNA reads TGTGCCAGCAATACAGGGTCTTATAATTCACCCCTCCACTTT. As protein: CASNTGSYNSPLHF.

This clonotype was seen ten or more times. V and J are TRBV7-9 and TRBJ1-2; 9 bases are shared with TRBD1. Trimming at V came to 5 bases and at J to 10 bases, leaving 26 bases not matched to a gene. The CDR3 extends over 19 amino acids. CDR1 and CDR2 from the germline V gene are SEHNR and FQNEAQ (reference sequence). CDR3 sequence reads: CASSPTPGQGNRALNDYTF. In DNA, the CDR3 is TGTGCCAGCAGCCCTACTCCGGGACAGGGAAACAGGGCTTTGAATGACTACACCTTC.

The V gene is TRBV20-1, the J gene TRBJ2-7; 11 bases align to TRBD1. Losses at the gene ends were 1 base for V and 3 bases for J; bases not matched to a gene: 14. Looked up from germline, CDR1 is DFQATT and CDR2 is SNEGSKA (reference sequence). There are 18 residues in the CDR3. CDR3 bases: TGCAGTGCTAGAGCAACACTCCATCCGGGACAGGGGGACTACGAGCAGTACTTC. Its protein product is CSARATLHPGQGDYEQYF.

This clonotype has just a few counts. The chain uses TRBV12-3 or TRBV12-4 and TRBJ2-7, with D unclear. V was trimmed by 3 bases and J by 2 bases, leaving 8 bases between them. The CDR3 totals 13 residues. The CDR3 loop reads CASSFAPPYEQYF. CDR3 bases: TGTGCCAGCAGTTTCGCCCCGCCCTACGAGCAGTACTTC.

This clonotype was counted a few times. The V and J genes are TRBV4-1 and TRBJ2-5; D gene uncertain. The CDR3 covers 14 residues. V dropped 4 bases and J dropped 1 base, with 10 bases sitting between them. Germline CDR1 is MGHRA and CDR2 is YSYEKL. The CDR3 coding sequence is TGCGCCAGCAGCCGGAACGCTGGCCAAGAGACCCAGTACTTC. As protein: CASSRNAGQETQYF.

This clonotype occurred a few times. The chain has TRBV4-3 and TRBJ1-5; 7 bases map to TRBD1. V shed 6 bases and J 3 bases; nucleotides not matched to a gene: 5. Germline V gene sequence: CDR1 LGHNA, CDR2 YSLEER. The CDR3 runs 14 residues. CDR3 residues: CASRGGTDNQPQHF. The CDR3 nucleotides read TGCGCCAGCAGGGGGGGGACAGACAATCAGCCCCAGCATTTT.

This clonotype was seen a handful of times. The rearrangement uses TRBV28 and TRBJ1-6, with 10 positions matching TRBD1. Germline CDR1 MDHEN, CDR2 SYDVKM. The CDR3 totals 16 residues. V lost 6 bases to trimming and J lost 7 bases; unmatched junction nucleotides: 9. CDR3 nucleotide sequence: TGTGCCAGCAGCTCCGGGACAGGGGTCGTAAATTCACCCCTCCACTTT. This gives the protein CASSSGTGVVNSPLHF.

This clonotype was detected many times. V and J are TRBV5-5 and TRBJ2-3, with no clear D. The CDR3 length is 14 residues. Trimming removed 0 bases from V and 6 bases from J, with 11 bases in between. The V gene's germline CDR1 is SGHKS and CDR2 YYEKEE (reference sequence). CDR3 amino acids: CASSLALEGDTQYF. DNA of the CDR3: TGTGCCAGCAGCTTGGCCCTAGAAGGGGATACGCAGTATTTT.

With respect to this clonotype: This may be a read error, as it is one base from a much larger clone. The chain uses TRBV11-2 and TRBJ2-2; 7 bases line up with TRBD2. The CDR3 length is 19 residues. Germline V lookup: CDR1 SGHAT, CDR2 FQNNGV. J was trimmed by 5 bases and V by 3 bases; bases with no gene match: 18. The CDR3 DNA reads TGTGCCAGCAGCTTCCCCCTCAAAGCCCGGGGAGGGAAGACCGGGGAGCTGTTTTTT. Its translation is CASSFPLKARGGKTGELFF.

This clonotype has ten or more counts. The rearrangement joins TRBV4-2 to TRBJ2-5, with D possibly being TRBD2 (5 bases). Germline CDR1 reads LGHNA; CDR2 reads YNFKEQ. The CDR3 runs 17 residues. With 0 bases removed from V and 1 base from J, the gap between germline ends came to 15 bases. In DNA form, the CDR3 reads TGTGCCAGCAGCCAAGATACCGTTCCGGGAATCCAAGAGACCCAGTACTTC. Its protein product is CASSQDTVPGIQETQYF.

For this clonotype: Germline and junction disagree at one end, which may indicate a read error. V is TRBV11-2 and J is TRBJ2-1; tentatively, D is TRBD1 (5 bases). Per germline, CDR1 SGHAT and CDR2 FQNNGV. The CDR3 extends over 16 amino acids. The DNA of the CDR3 is TGTGCCAGCAGCGGGGCGGTGCCCAGCTCCTACTATGAGCAGTTCTTC. Protein: CASSGAVPSSYYEQFF.

The rearrangement uses TRBV11-2 and TRBJ2-7; the D gene could be TRBD1 or TRBD2 (5 bases each). Looked up from germline, CDR1 is SGHAT and CDR2 is FQNNGV. This CDR3 is 15 amino acids long. V lost 1 base, J lost 0 bases, and 10 bases lay in between. CDR3: CASSLAGATSYEQYF. CDR3 nucleotide sequence: TGTGCCAGCAGCTTAGCCGGGGCTACCTCCTACGAGCAGTACTTC.

Turning to this clonotype: The junction and the germline gene differ at one end; a read error may be behind it. The CDR3 is CASSQPRGCF. The CDR3 DNA reads TGTGCCAGCAGCCAGCCCCGTGGGTGCTTC. The chain combines TRBV4-2 with TRBJ2-1; D unresolved. CDR1 and CDR2 from the germline V gene are LGHNA and YNFKEQ. CDR3 size: 10 residues.

The V gene is TRBV9, the J gene TRBJ2-2, with D perhaps TRBD1 (5 bases). The V end lost 7 bases, the J end lost 3 bases, and 10 bases lay between the germline ends. CDR1 and CDR2 from the germline V gene are SGDLS and YYNGEE. The CDR3 length is 13 residues. The DNA of the CDR3 is TGTGCCAGCCGGATAGGGGACACCGGGGAGCTGTTTTTT. Translating gives CASRIGDTGELFF. Variable domain in full (rest from reference TRBV9 and TRBJ2-2): DSGVTQTPKHLITATGQRVTLRCSPRSGDLSVYWYQQSLDQGLQFLIQYYNGEERAKGNILERFSAQQFPDLHSELNLSSLELGDSALYFCASRIGDTGELFFGEGSRLTVL.

As DNA, the CDR3 is TGTGCCAGCTGTTGCGGGGGGGAGCAAGAGACCCAGTACTTC. Residues: CASCCGGEQETQYF. The V and J genes are TRBV19 and TRBJ2-5; 9 bases are a match to TRBD2. V lost 9 bases to trimming and J lost 2 bases; unmatched junction nucleotides: 7. Germline assignment: CDR1 LNHDA and CDR2 SQIVND (reference sequence). CDR3 size: 14 residues.

This clonotype was observed a few times. This rearrangement joins TRBV7-9 to TRBJ2-1; D uncertain. Germline V gene data show CDR1 as SEHNR and CDR2 as FQNEAQ (reference sequence). The V end was cut by 6 bases, the J end by 5 bases, with 11 bases between. The CDR3 totals 13 residues. The CDR3 DNA sequence: TGTGCCAGCAGGATCAGAGGCCACAATGAGCAGTTCTTC. Translation: CASRIRGHNEQFF.

Ten or more counts support this clonotype. This rearrangement joins TRBV6-2 or TRBV6-3 to TRBJ1-1, with D possibly matching TRBD1 (5 bases). The CDR3 is 15 amino acids. Trimming shortened V by 3 bases and J by 5 bases, and 16 bases separated the two germline ends. CDR1 MNHEY and CDR2 SVGEGT come from the germline V gene. The CDR3 is CASSYSGLGETEAFF. CDR3 bases: TGTGCCAGCAGTTATTCGGGGCTCGGAGAGACTGAAGCTTTCTTT.

This clonotype was detected many times. This chain joins TRBV28 and TRBJ1-2; D not resolved. The CDR3 consists of 13 residues. The V gene's germline CDR1 is MDHEN and CDR2 SYDVKM. Deletions cut 6 bases from V and 2 bases from J, with 10 bases between. For the CDR3, the DNA is TGTGCCAGCAGATATTTATCCAACTATGGCTACACCTTC. Residues: CASRYLSNYGYTF.

V and J are TRBV10-3 and TRBJ2-7; TRBD1 or TRBD2 may be the D gene (5 bases each). The V end lost 0 bases, the J end lost 7 bases, and 16 bases lay between the germline ends. The CDR3 covers 15 residues. Germline assignment: CDR1 ENHRY and CDR2 SYGVKD. CDR3 bases: TGTGCCATCAGTGAGTCTTGGGGGAAAGAATTGGAGCAGTACTTC. It is translated as CAISESWGKELEQYF.